These 3 T cell receptor beta chains originate from one sample sequenced in a study of shared clonotypes between healthy human individuals. TCRdb's table, derived via immunoSEQ multiplex PCR, lists solely in-frame clones and lacks some. The sample consists of roughly 2,000,000 clones, 93% of them appearing once. Naive CD8 cells comprised CD45RO-negative, CCR7-positively selected cells, excluding terminally differentiated effector memory CD45RA+ cells. The sample comprised naive CD8+ T cells from PBMCs. These receptor sequences come from a man aged 18 to 29 in good health. Some clones in this sample may be carry-over from other donors' samples.

This clone was detected only a few times. The identical CDR3 is also encoded by other nucleotide sequences in the sample. The chain links TRBV6-5 to TRBJ2-7; no reliable D call. The V gene's germline CDR1 is MNHEY and CDR2 SVGAGI. V shed 6 bases and J shed 1 base, with 4 bases lying between them. This CDR3 contains 11 residues. The CDR3 is CASRGSYEQYF. DNA of the CDR3: TGTGCCAGCAGGGGGTCCTACGAGCAGTACTTC.

The V and J genes are TRBV5-1 and TRBJ2-7, with 13 bases identical to TRBD2. Germline values: CDR1 SGHRS, CDR2 YFSETQ. After removal of 4 bases from V and 3 bases from J, the junction contained 7 bases not matched to a gene. This CDR3 is built from 16 residues. The CDR3 reads CASSGTSGNSFYEQYF. In DNA form, the CDR3 reads TGCGCCAGCAGCGGGACTAGCGGGAATTCTTTCTACGAGCAGTACTTC. The full variable domain, its missing parts supplied by reference TRBV5-1 and TRBJ2-7, is KAGVTQTPRYLIKTRGQQVTLSCSPISGHRSVSWYQQTPGQGLQFLFEYFSETQRNKGNFPGRFSGRQFSNSRSEMNVSTLELGDSALYLCASSGTSGNSFYEQYFGPGTRLTVT.

The rearrangement joins TRBV29-1 to TRBJ2-5; D is possibly TRBD1 (6 bases). The CDR3 covers 14 residues. The germline gives CDR1 SQVTM, CDR2 ANQGSEA. The V gene lost 3 bases and the J gene lost 1 base, with 12 bases spanning the gap. CDR3 sequence reads: CSVEGAIVQETQYF. The CDR3, as DNA: TGCAGCGTTGAGGGGGCTATAGTCCAAGAGACCCAGTACTTC.